One and the same sample provided the 8 T cell receptor beta chains below, sequenced in a study of OX40 agonist ivuxolimab in advanced cancers. Produced via immunoSEQ multiplex PCR; TCRdb's table is partial and in-frame only. The repertoire has more than 35,000 clones, 80% of them found once; the top ten carry 6.8%. The sample here was CD4+ or CD8+ T cells sorted from blood, taken in a trial of the OX40 agonist ivuxolimab. These TCRs come from an adult with an advanced solid tumor such as melanoma, head and neck, liver or kidney cancer.

The chain has TRBV6-1 and TRBJ2-1, with D possibly being TRBD1 (5 bases). V was shortened by 8 bases and J by 0 bases, with 8 bases between the two germline ends. The CDR3 is 13 amino acids. CDR1 and CDR2 from the germline V gene are MNHNS and SASEGT. CDR3 sequence (DNA): TGTGCCAGCGGGCAGGGCTCCTACAATGAGCAGTTCTTC. Amino acids: CASGQGSYNEQFF.

CDR3 in amino acids: CASSAGGGTDTQYF. The CDR3 DNA reads as TGCGCCAGCAGCGCCGGAGGGGGCACAGATACGCAGTATTTT. The chain links TRBV4-3 to TRBJ2-3; D perhaps matches TRBD2 (6 bases). V was trimmed by 5 bases and J by 1 base, leaving 10 bases between them. The CDR3 consists of 14 residues. Looked up from germline, CDR1 is LGHNA and CDR2 is YSLEER.

V is TRBV5-4 and J is TRBJ2-5; a possible D gene is TRBD2 (6 bases). The V end lost 4 bases, the J end lost 4 bases, and 17 bases lay between the germline ends. Germline CDR1 SGHNT, CDR2 YYREEE (reference sequence). There are 15 residues in the CDR3. The CDR3 spells CASSPSRRDGETQYF. Written as DNA, the CDR3 is TGTGCCAGCAGCCCCTCGAGGAGGGACGGAGAGACCCAGTACTTC.

The J gene is TRBJ2-5, the V gene TRBV5-1; 8 bases are shared with TRBD2. The ends lost 0 bases at V and 2 bases at J; junction bases unmatched: 3. In germline, CDR1 is SGHRS, CDR2 YFSETQ. CDR3 length equals 15 residues. CDR3 sequence (DNA): TGCGCCAGCAGCTTGGTTCTAGCGGGTCAAGAGACCCAGTACTTC. Protein sequence: CASSLVLAGQETQYF.

CDR3 DNA sequence: TGTGCCAGCAGCTTAGCGGTGGGACCACTGGGCCTGTGGTTCTTC. Its translation is CASSLAVGPLGLWFF. The rearrangement uses TRBV7-8 and TRBJ2-1; D is perhaps TRBD1 or TRBD2 (5 bases each). CDR3 length: 15 residues. CDR1 and CDR2 (germline): SGHVS, FQNEAQ. The V end was cut by 0 bases, the J end by 15 bases, with 21 bases between.

The chain recombines TRBV7-8 with TRBJ2-5; the D gene is possibly TRBD1 (6 bases). Germline V gene data show CDR1 as SGHVS and CDR2 as FQNEAQ. The CDR3 spans 14 residues. V gave up 5 bases and J gave up 5 bases, with 15 bases separating them. The CDR3 DNA is TGTGCCAGCAGCAGCAGGGGATCGGGGGAGACCCAGTACTTC. As protein: CASSSRGSGETQYF. Variable domain in full (rest from reference TRBV7-8 and TRBJ2-5): GAGVSQSPRYKVAKRGQDVALRCDPISGHVSLFWYQQALGQGPEFLTYFQNEAQLDKSGLPSDRFFAERPEGSVSTLKIQRTQQEDSAVYLCASSSRGSGETQYFGPGTRLLVL.

This clone has only a few counts. The chain links TRBV10-2 to TRBJ1-2, with unresolved D. V lost 2 bases and J lost 7, with 17 bases in between. Germline V gene sequence: CDR1 WSHSY, CDR2 SAAADI. The CDR3 runs to 15 residues. Here the CDR3 DNA reads TGCGCCAGCAGTGAGGATGGCGGCGGCACGCTTGGCTACACCTTC. It specifies CASSEDGGGTLGYTF.

This clone occurred a few times. The chain recombines TRBV2 with TRBJ1-1; a weak D match, TRBD1 (5 bases). V was clipped by 6 bases and J by 6 bases, with 14 bases between them. Germline lookup yields CDR1 SNHLY and CDR2 FYNNEI. The CDR3 is made up of 13 amino acids. The DNA for the CDR3 is TGTGCCAGCAGGGTGGGCAGGGCCGCTGAAGCTTTCTTT. Its translation: CASRVGRAAEAFF.